These 18 T cell receptor beta chains came from one sample sequenced in a study of blood T cells in healthy people across ages (dated by TCRdb to the mid-2010s). Libraries were constructed by 5' RACE. Data came from an Illumina HiSeq 2500. A second PCR of 7 to 11 cycles was run with a J-beta primer mix and a sample-barcoded 5' primer. TCRdb took the public reads, trimmed them with fastp at Q25, ran MiXCR for clone calling and kept in-frame beta chains. Identical CDR3 protein sequences are pooled into one entry, listed with their most common genes and DNA. Within this sample are some 800,000 distinct CDR3 sequences, with approximately 48% of them counted one time only. Around 21% of the sample belongs to the ten largest clones. The specimen was blood. The receptor set was obtained from a man aged 55 to 70 in good health.

The chain recombines TRBV10-3 with TRBJ2-7; D remains ambiguous. Trimming shortened V by 1 base and J by 3 bases, and 10 bases separated the two germline ends. The CDR3 covers 14 residues. Germline V gene lookup returns CDR1 ENHRY and CDR2 SYGVKD. Here the CDR3 reads CAISELQRSYEQYF. Here the CDR3 DNA reads TGTGCCATCAGTGAGTTGCAGCGAAGCTACGAGCAGTACTTC.

This chain links TRBV12-3 or TRBV12-4 with TRBJ2-3; TRBD1 aligns across 9 bases. CDR3 size: 16 residues. The V and J ends lost 5 bases and 5 bases, in that order; junction bases with no gene match: 11. The CDR3 region is CASSLLGQGLQDTQYF. The CDR3 bases are TGTGCCAGCAGTCTACTAGGACAGGGGCTTCAAGATACGCAGTATTTT.

This clonotype turned up a few times. The rearrangement joins TRBV7-9 to TRBJ2-5; D is uncertain. This CDR3 is 14 amino acids long. V was cut by 1 base and J by 0 bases, with 6 bases left in between. Germline V gives CDR1 SEHNR, CDR2 FQNEAQ (reference sequence). CDR3 nucleotide sequence: TGTGCCAGCAGCTTAGTACAGAACCAAGAGACCCAGTACTTC. This translates into CASSLVQNQETQYF.

This clonotype was picked up one time. CDR3 in DNA: TGTGCCACCAGGACGGATAACACCGGGGAGCTGTTTTTT. Translating it yields CATRTDNTGELFF. This rearrangement joins TRBV24-1 to TRBJ2-2, with D hard to call. CDR3 length: 13 residues. Trimming stripped 7 bases from V and 2 bases from J, with 7 bases between. Germline V gives CDR1 KGHDR, CDR2 SFDVKD.

V is TRBV4-1 and J is TRBJ1-5; D remains ambiguous. The CDR3 length is 13 residues. Between the trimmed V and J ends, which lost 0 bases and 6 bases, there was a span of 6 bases. The germline gives CDR1 MGHRA, CDR2 YSYEKL. The CDR3 region is CASSQDPSQPQHF. For the CDR3, the DNA is TGCGCCAGCAGCCAAGATCCGAGTCAGCCCCAGCATTTT.

The rearrangement uses TRBV12-3 or TRBV12-4 and TRBJ2-3; D is unclear. V gave up 5 bases and J gave up 0 bases, with 12 bases separating them. CDR3 length: 15 residues. In nucleotides, the CDR3 is TGTGCCAGCAGTCCCCTGAGGTCAAGCACAGATACGCAGTATTTT. This translates into CASSPLRSSTDTQYF.

CDR3 in amino acids: CASSYPTEGTGDSYEQYF. In DNA form, the CDR3 reads TGTGCCAGCAGTTACCCAACGGAAGGGACAGGGGACTCCTACGAGCAGTACTTC. The rearrangement links TRBV6-2 or TRBV6-3 to TRBJ2-7, with 10 bases that match TRBD1. Unmatched junction bases numbered 10, after V lost 2 bases and J lost 0 bases. This CDR3 has 18 amino acids. The germline CDR1 and CDR2 sequences are MNHEY and SVGEGT.

This sequence joins TRBV7-9 and TRBJ2-2; 7 bases are shared with TRBD2. The CDR3 extends over 18 amino acids. Germline V gene lookup returns CDR1 SEHNR and CDR2 FQNEAQ (reference sequence). After removal of 6 bases from V and 2 bases from J, the junction contained 15 bases not matched to a gene. Here the CDR3 reads CASSYPVGEGPNTGELFF. CDR3 nucleotides: TGTGCCAGCAGTTACCCGGTGGGGGAGGGCCCCAACACCGGGGAGCTGTTTTTT.

This clonotype was picked up a small number of times. This chain links TRBV7-8 with TRBJ2-5; unclear D gene. The CDR3 is made up of 14 amino acids. CDR1 SGHVS and CDR2 FQNEAQ come from the germline V gene. Trimming took 3 bases from V and 0 from J, leaving 8 bases between them. The CDR3 DNA reads as TGTGCCAGCAGCTTGGCGGCGAACCAAGAGACCCAGTACTTC. Translation gives CASSLAANQETQYF.

The chain combines TRBV29-1 with TRBJ1-2; D is unclear. CDR3 size: 13 residues. Germline V CDR1 and CDR2: SQVTM, ANQGSEA. Trimming cost V 4 bases and J 0 bases, with 9 bases left between them. The CDR3 nucleotides read TGCAGCGTTGGCGGAGACGCTAACTATGGCTACACCTTC. Protein sequence: CSVGGDANYGYTF. The entire variable domain, with the rest obtained from reference TRBV29-1 and TRBJ1-2, is as follows: SAVISQKPSRDICQRGTSLTIQCQVDSQVTMMFWYRQQPGQSLTLIATANQGSEATYESGFVIDKFPISRPNLTFSTLTVSNMSPEDSSIYLCSVGGDANYGYTFGSGTRLTVV.

This clonotype was seen just once. This rearrangement joins TRBV7-2 to TRBJ2-1; D is possibly TRBD1 or TRBD2 (5 bases each). The V and J ends lost 2 bases and 3 bases respectively, with 20 bases between them. Germline V CDR1 and CDR2: SGHTA, FQGNSA. This CDR3 region has 18 residues. CDR3 DNA sequence: TGTGCCAGCAGCTTATTGGGGGTTGGGGCAGCCTACTACAATGAGCAGTTCTTC. It codes for CASSLLGVGAAYYNEQFF.

The chain carries TRBV20-1 and TRBJ1-6, with 7 nucleotides matching TRBD1. Germline lookup yields CDR1 DFQATT and CDR2 SNEGSKA (reference sequence). This CDR3 is built from 14 residues. Trimming took 5 bases from V and 9 from J; bases not matched to a gene: 10. DNA of the CDR3: TGCAGTGCTTCAACAGGGGTATTTAGTTCACCCCTCCACTTT. Its translation is CSASTGVFSSPLHF.

V gene TRBV20-1 combines with J gene TRBJ1-2, with D possibly TRBD1 on 5 matching bases. Germline lookup yields CDR1 DFQATT and CDR2 SNEGSKA (reference sequence). Trimming left V 0 bases short and J 4 bases short, with 12 bases between. This CDR3 region has 14 residues. CDR3 sequence: CSAREQGTTYGYTF. The CDR3, as DNA: TGCAGTGCTAGAGAGCAAGGGACCACCTATGGCTACACCTTC.

The table lists this clonotype with a few counts. This chain joins TRBV6-6 and TRBJ1-2, with D possibly TRBD1 on 5 matching bases. Between the trimmed V and J ends, which lost 7 bases and 6 bases, there was a span of 12 bases. The germline V gene encodes CDR1 MNHNY and CDR2 SVGAGI (reference sequence). The CDR3 extends over 12 amino acids. CDR3 loop: CASTGRFDGYTF. The CDR3 nucleotides read TGTGCCAGCACGGGACGCTTTGATGGCTACACCTTC.

This CDR3 is CAWNWRGGMDEQFF. CDR3 nucleotide sequence: TGTGCCTGGAACTGGCGGGGGGGCATGGATGAGCAGTTCTTC. The chain couples TRBV30 to TRBJ2-1, with TRBD2 identical over 9 bases. This CDR3 contains 14 residues. The germline gives CDR1 GTSNPN, CDR2 SVGIG (reference sequence). V shed 4 bases, J shed 8 bases, and the junction held 9 bases outside the gene matches.

The rearrangement uses TRBV6-5 and TRBJ2-1; no clear D gene. The V and J ends lost 4 bases and 2 bases respectively, with 21 bases between them. CDR3 size: 18 residues. Germline V gene data show CDR1 as MNHEY and CDR2 as SVGAGI. In DNA form, the CDR3 reads TGTGCCAGCAGTTCCGAGTCTATTATTCTTACCGCCTACAATGAGCAGTTCTTC. Translation gives CASSSESIILTAYNEQFF.

The chain is built from TRBV4-3 and TRBJ1-4; D is possibly TRBD1 (6 bases). V lost 0 bases and J 0 bases, leaving 11 bases between the germline ends. The CDR3 has 17 amino acids. Germline loops: CDR1 LGHNA, CDR2 YSLEER. For the CDR3, the DNA is TGCGCCAGCAGCCAAGAAATGGGGGCCGCAACTAATGAAAAACTGTTTTTT. Its translation: CASSQEMGAATNEKLFF.

The chain's CDR3 is CASSQTGRGGRNTEAFF. CDR3 DNA: TGCGCCAGCAGCCAGACCGGAAGGGGAGGACGAAACACTGAAGCTTTCTTT. V usage is TRBV4-1 and J usage is TRBJ1-1; TRBD1 is a possible D gene (5 bases). CDR3 length equals 17 residues. The germline V gene encodes CDR1 MGHRA and CDR2 YSYEKL. The ends were cut back, 3 bases at V and 2 bases at J, with 19 bases in the middle.